This passage covers 19 T cell receptor beta chains from one sample sequenced in a study of T cell changes during pregnancy in multiple sclerosis. Method: immunoSEQ multiplex PCR; TCRdb's copy keeps in-frame clones and lacks some. The sample contains about 67,000 clones, 80% to 95% of which appear only once. The material sequenced was peripheral blood, taken in the first trimester of pregnancy. All receptors derive from a female donor in good health, enrolled as a control in a pregnancy study.

J is TRBJ2-1 and V is TRBV5-1; 10 positions match TRBD2. Germline CDR1 is SGHRS and CDR2 is YFSETQ. Unmatched junction bases numbered 4, after V lost 4 bases and J lost 6 bases. The CDR3 covers 14 residues. The CDR3 region is CASSPGLATNEQFF. The CDR3 DNA reads TGCGCCAGCAGCCCGGGACTAGCGACCAATGAGCAGTTCTTC.

In DNA form, the CDR3 reads TGTGCCAGTAGTACCAGGGGCTTCACAGATACGCAGTATTTT. Translated: CASSTRGFTDTQYF. The V and J genes are TRBV19 and TRBJ2-3; D is possibly TRBD1 (6 bases). V lost 4 bases, J lost 2 bases, and 10 bases lay in between. Germline V lookup: CDR1 LNHDA, CDR2 SQIVND (reference sequence). The CDR3 extends over 14 amino acids.

The chain uses TRBV5-6 and TRBJ1-1; tentative D call: TRBD1 (6 bases). The V gene lost 4 bases and the J gene lost 0 bases, with 13 bases spanning the gap. The CDR3 sequence is 15 residues long. The V gene's germline CDR1 is SGHDT and CDR2 YYEEEE. The CDR3: CASSPPTGMNTEAFF. The CDR3 DNA reads TGTGCCAGCAGCCCCCCGACAGGCATGAACACTGAAGCTTTCTTT.

This clone occurred once. The J gene is TRBJ1-2, the V gene TRBV6-5; 9 bases line up with TRBD1. Trimming cost V 6 bases and J 4 bases; bases outside gene matches: 6. Per germline, CDR1 MNHEY and CDR2 SVGAGI. The CDR3 has 14 amino acids. The CDR3: CASSGQGTGYGYTF. DNA for the CDR3: TGTGCCAGCAGCGGACAGGGGACCGGCTATGGCTACACCTTC.

The chain carries TRBV19 and TRBJ1-1, with D possibly matching TRBD1 (6 bases). The germline gives CDR1 LNHDA, CDR2 SQIVND (reference sequence). The CDR3 covers 13 residues. The V end lost 9 bases, the J end lost 0 bases, and 11 bases lay between the germline ends. The CDR3 loop is CASSGQLNTEAFF. The CDR3 coding sequence is TGTGCCAGCTCGGGACAATTGAACACTGAAGCTTTCTTT. Filled out from reference TRBV19 and TRBJ1-1, the complete variable domain reads DGGITQSPKYLFRKEGQNVTLSCEQNLNHDAMYWYRQDPGQGLRLIYYSQIVNDFQKGDIAEGYSVSREKKESFPLTVTSAQKNPTAFYLCASSGQLNTEAFFGQGTRLTVV.

In this sample, this clone turned up once. The CDR3 DNA reads as TGTGCCAGCAGCTTACAGGGTTCCTACGAGCAGTACTTC. It is translated as CASSLQGSYEQYF. V and J are TRBV5-5 and TRBJ2-7; D is possibly TRBD1 (6 bases). The CDR3 totals 13 residues. Trimming removed 2 bases from V and 1 base from J, with 7 bases in between. The germline gives CDR1 SGHKS, CDR2 YYEKEE (reference sequence).

This clone was detected only once. The gene calls are TRBV6-1 and TRBJ2-7, with a possible D match to TRBD2 (6 bases). The CDR3 sequence is 15 residues long. Trimming stripped 2 bases from V and 4 bases from J, with 15 bases between. Per the germline V gene, CDR1 is MNHNS and CDR2 is SASEGT. The DNA of the CDR3 is TGTGCCAGCAGTGAATATGGGCAGGGAGGATACGAGCAGTACTTC. It encodes CASSEYGQGGYEQYF.

This rearrangement joins TRBV7-9 to TRBJ2-7; TRBD1 aligns across 10 bases. Germline CDR1 is SEHNR and CDR2 is FQNEAQ (reference sequence). V shed 5 bases, J shed 5 bases, and the junction held 12 bases outside the gene matches. The CDR3 contains 16 residues. CDR3 amino acids: CASSPPGQGIFDEQYF. The CDR3 DNA is TGTGCCAGCAGCCCACCGGGACAGGGGATTTTCGACGAGCAGTACTTC.

The chain combines TRBV18 with TRBJ2-2; 8 nucleotides align to TRBD2. Losses at the gene ends were 4 bases for V and 2 bases for J; bases not matched to a gene: 6. CDR1 KGHSH and CDR2 LQKENI come from the germline V gene. This CDR3 region has 16 residues. This CDR3 is CASSQRTSGNTGELFF. CDR3 in DNA: TGTGCCAGCTCACAACGAACTAGCGGAAACACCGGGGAGCTGTTTTTT.

The chain is built from TRBV2 and TRBJ2-2, with D possibly matching TRBD1 (6 bases). Germline-derived CDR1 and CDR2 are SNHLY and FYNNEI. The CDR3 spans 14 residues. V was trimmed by 8 bases and J by 3 bases, leaving 13 bases between them. The CDR3 is CASRNRVDTGELFF. The CDR3 coding sequence is TGTGCCAGCCGGAACAGGGTGGACACCGGGGAGCTGTTTTTT.

The V and J genes are TRBV18 and TRBJ1-1, with a possible D match to TRBD1 (6 bases). From germline, CDR1 is KGHSH and CDR2 LQKENI. The CDR3 covers 15 residues. V gave up 3 bases and J gave up 4 bases, with 15 bases separating them. The CDR3 DNA follows: TGTGCCAGCTCACCCGGGCGGGGGCGAGGCACTGAAGCTTTCTTT. It specifies CASSPGRGRGTEAFF.

The chain recombines TRBV2 with TRBJ2-1; TRBD2 is a possible D gene (5 bases). This CDR3 is built from 11 residues. V was clipped by 7 bases and J by 10 bases, with 11 bases between them. Germline lookup yields CDR1 SNHLY and CDR2 FYNNEI. CDR3 residues: CASIGVQEQFF. As DNA, the CDR3 is TGTGCCAGCATCGGGGTTCAAGAGCAGTTCTTC.

J is TRBJ2-1 and V is TRBV27; tentative D call: TRBD2 (6 bases). V lost 5 bases, J lost 7 bases, and 9 bases lay in between. CDR1 and CDR2 from the germline V gene are MNHEY and SMNVEV (reference sequence). The CDR3 totals 12 residues. CDR3 residues: CASSGTWNEQFF. The CDR3, as DNA: TGTGCCAGCAGTGGGACTTGGAATGAGCAGTTCTTC.

The chain has TRBV11-2 and TRBJ2-2; D might be TRBD1 (5 bases). With 6 bases removed from V and 5 bases from J, the gap between germline ends came to 13 bases. The CDR3 consists of 14 residues. Germline V CDR1 and CDR2: SGHAT, FQNNGV. The CDR3 sequence is CASRPGPPTGELFF. The CDR3 DNA sequence: TGTGCCAGCAGGCCAGGGCCCCCAACCGGGGAGCTGTTTTTT.

The V and J genes are TRBV4-1 and TRBJ2-7, with D perhaps matching TRBD2 (6 bases). This CDR3 is built from 15 residues. The V and J ends lost 4 bases and 0 bases respectively, with 13 bases between them. Looked up from germline, CDR1 is MGHRA and CDR2 is YSYEKL. DNA for the CDR3: TGCGCCAGCAGCCCGTCCGGGAGTACCTCCTACGAGCAGTACTTC. Translating gives CASSPSGSTSYEQYF.

This chain links TRBV19 with TRBJ2-1, with 7 bases identical to TRBD2. Germline CDR1 reads LNHDA; CDR2 reads SQIVND (reference sequence). Trimming took 5 bases from V and 1 from J; bases not matched to a gene: 5. The CDR3 is made up of 15 amino acids. CDR3 coding DNA: TGTGCCAGTAGTGCCTCTAGCGGATCCTACAATGAGCAGTTCTTC. The encoded protein is CASSASSGSYNEQFF.

The chain links TRBV5-1 to TRBJ1-2, with D unclear. The CDR3 consists of 12 residues. Deletions cut 2 bases from V and 10 bases from J, with 12 bases between. CDR1 is SGHRS, CDR2 YFSETQ, per germline. The CDR3 here is CASSLPSNDYTF. CDR3 sequence (DNA): TGCGCCAGCAGCTTACCTTCTAATGACTACACCTTC.

The chain combines TRBV5-1 with TRBJ2-7, with 9 positions matching TRBD1. Germline CDR1 SGHRS, CDR2 YFSETQ. The junction had 5 bases not matched to a gene; V was cut back by 0 bases and J by 4 bases. The CDR3 is made up of 15 amino acids. CDR3 loop: CASSLEGTGRYEQYF. CDR3 bases: TGCGCCAGCAGCTTGGAGGGGACAGGGAGGTACGAGCAGTACTTC.

This sequence joins TRBV4-1 and TRBJ1-5; D not resolved. The CDR3 length is 15 residues. Trimming shortened V by 0 bases and J by 6 bases, and 12 bases separated the two germline ends. Germline CDR1 reads MGHRA; CDR2 reads YSYEKL. The CDR3 nucleotides read TGCGCCAGCAGCCAAGATCGGGGTATGGGTCAGCCCCAGCATTTT. Protein: CASSQDRGMGQPQHF.